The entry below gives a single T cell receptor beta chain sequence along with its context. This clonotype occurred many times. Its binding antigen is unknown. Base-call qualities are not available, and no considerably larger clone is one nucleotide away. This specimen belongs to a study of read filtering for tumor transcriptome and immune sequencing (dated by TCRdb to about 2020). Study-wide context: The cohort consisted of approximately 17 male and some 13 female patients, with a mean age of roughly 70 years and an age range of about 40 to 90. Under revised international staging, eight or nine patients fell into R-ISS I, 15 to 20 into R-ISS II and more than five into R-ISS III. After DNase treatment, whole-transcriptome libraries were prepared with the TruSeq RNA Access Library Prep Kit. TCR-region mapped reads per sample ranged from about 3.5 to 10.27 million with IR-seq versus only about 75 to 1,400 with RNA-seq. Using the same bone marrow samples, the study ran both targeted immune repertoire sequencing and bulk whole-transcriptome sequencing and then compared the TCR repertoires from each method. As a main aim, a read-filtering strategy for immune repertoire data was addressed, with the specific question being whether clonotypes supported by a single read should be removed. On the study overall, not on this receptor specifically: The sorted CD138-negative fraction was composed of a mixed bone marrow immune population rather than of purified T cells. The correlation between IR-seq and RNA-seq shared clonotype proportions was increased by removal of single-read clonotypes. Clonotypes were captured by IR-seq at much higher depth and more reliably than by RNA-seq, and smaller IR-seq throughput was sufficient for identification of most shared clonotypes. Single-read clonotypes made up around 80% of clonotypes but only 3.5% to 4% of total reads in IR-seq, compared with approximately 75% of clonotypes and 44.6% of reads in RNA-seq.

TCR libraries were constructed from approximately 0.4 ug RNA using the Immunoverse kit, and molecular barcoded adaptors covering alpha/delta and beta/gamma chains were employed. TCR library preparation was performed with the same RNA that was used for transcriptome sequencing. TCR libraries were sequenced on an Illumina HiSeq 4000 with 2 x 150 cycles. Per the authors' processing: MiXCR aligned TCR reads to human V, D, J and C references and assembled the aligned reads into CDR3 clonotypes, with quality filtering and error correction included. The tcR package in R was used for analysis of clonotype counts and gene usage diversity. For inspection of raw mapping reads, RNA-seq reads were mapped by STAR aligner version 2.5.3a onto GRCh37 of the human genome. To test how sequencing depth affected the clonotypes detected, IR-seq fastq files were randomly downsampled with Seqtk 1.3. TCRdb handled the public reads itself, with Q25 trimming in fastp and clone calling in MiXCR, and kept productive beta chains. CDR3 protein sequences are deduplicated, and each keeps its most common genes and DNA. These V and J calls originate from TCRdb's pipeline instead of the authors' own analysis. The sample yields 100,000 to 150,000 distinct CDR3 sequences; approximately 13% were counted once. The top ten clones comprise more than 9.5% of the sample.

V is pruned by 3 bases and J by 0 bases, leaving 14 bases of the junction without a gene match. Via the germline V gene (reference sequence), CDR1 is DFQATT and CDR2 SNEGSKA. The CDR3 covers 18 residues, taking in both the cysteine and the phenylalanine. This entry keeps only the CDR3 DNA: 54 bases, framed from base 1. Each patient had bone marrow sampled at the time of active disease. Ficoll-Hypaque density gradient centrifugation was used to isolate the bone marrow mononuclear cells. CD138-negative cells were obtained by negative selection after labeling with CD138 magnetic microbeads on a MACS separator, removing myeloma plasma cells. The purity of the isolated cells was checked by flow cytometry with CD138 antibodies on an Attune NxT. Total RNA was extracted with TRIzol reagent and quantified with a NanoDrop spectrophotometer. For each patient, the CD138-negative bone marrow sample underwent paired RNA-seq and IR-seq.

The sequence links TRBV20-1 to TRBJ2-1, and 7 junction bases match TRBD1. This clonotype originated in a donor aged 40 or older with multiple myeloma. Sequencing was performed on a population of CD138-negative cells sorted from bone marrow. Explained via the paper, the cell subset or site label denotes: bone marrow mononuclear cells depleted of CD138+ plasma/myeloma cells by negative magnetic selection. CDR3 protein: CSASNPRDRKSSYNEQFF. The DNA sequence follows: TGCAGTGCTAGTAACCCCCGGGACAGAAAAAGCTCCTACAATGAGCAGTTCTTC.